A selection of T cell receptor beta chains follows, all from one sample in a study of control samples from healthy donors and cancer patients. Produced via immunoSEQ multiplex PCR; TCRdb's table is partial and in-frame only. This sample has around 180,000 clones, with around 90% found just once. The specimen was blood. Receptors originate from a woman between 35 and 50 years old in good health. The CDR3 runs from the conserved cysteine through the conserved F or W. Each record gives: V gene, CDR3 length, clone size, D gene, J gene, CDR3 DNA, CDR3 protein. A D gene is named only where the DNA matches it firmly. Expanded clones get a size class; other rows say once, few or many, or leave the size out.

V gene: TRBV11-2; CDR3 length: 12; clone size: .; D gene: .; J gene: TRBJ2-7; CDR3 DNA: TGTGCCAGCAGCTTAGTAGACTACGAGCAGTACTTC; CDR3 protein: CASSLVDYEQYF
V gene: TRBV15; CDR3 length: 14; clone size: .; D gene: .; J gene: TRBJ1-3; CDR3 DNA: TGTGCCACCAGCAGAGTCAAACAGGGAAACACCATATATTTT; CDR3 protein: CATSRVKQGNTIYF
V gene: TRBV2; CDR3 length: 14; clone size: .; D gene: TRBD1; J gene: TRBJ2-3; CDR3 DNA: TGTGCCAGCAGTCCCGGGACAGGGTATACTACGCAGTATTTT; CDR3 protein: CASSPGTGYTTQYF
V gene: TRBV2; CDR3 length: 14; clone size: .; D gene: .; J gene: TRBJ1-2; CDR3 DNA: TGTGCCAGCAGAGATACCTGGAACAGCTATGGCTACACCTTC; CDR3 protein: CASRDTWNSYGYTF
V gene: TRBV10-3; CDR3 length: 15; clone size: .; D gene: .; J gene: TRBJ1-1; CDR3 DNA: TGTGCCATCACCCCCGAAGCTTACGTGAACACTGAAGCTTTCTTT; CDR3 protein: CAITPEAYVNTEAFF
V gene: TRBV4-1; CDR3 length: 15; clone size: once; D gene: .; J gene: TRBJ1-5; CDR3 DNA: TGCGCCAGCAGCACTCGGGGGGGTAGCAATCAGCCCCAGCATTTT; CDR3 protein: CASSTRGGSNQPQHF
V gene: TRBV6-6; CDR3 length: 12; clone size: .; D gene: .; J gene: TRBJ2-3; CDR3 DNA: TGTGCCACCGGACAAGTGACAGATACGCAGTATTTT; CDR3 protein: CATGQVTDTQYF
V gene: TRBV15; CDR3 length: 16; clone size: .; D gene: .; J gene: TRBJ1-2; CDR3 DNA: TGTGCCACCAGCAGAACTGAGGGGGGGGCAGATTATGGCTACACCTTC; CDR3 protein: CATSRTEGGADYGYTF
V gene: TRBV2; CDR3 length: 15; clone size: once; D gene: .; J gene: TRBJ1-2; CDR3 DNA: TGTGCCAGCAGTGTGGAGGGGGGCCGGGACTATGGCTACACCTTC; CDR3 protein: CASSVEGGRDYGYTF
V gene: TRBV11-2; CDR3 length: 15; clone size: few; D gene: TRBD1; J gene: TRBJ1-1; CDR3 DNA: TGTGCCAGCAGCGCTCAGGGGGCCCTGAACACTGAAGCTTTCTTT; CDR3 protein: CASSAQGALNTEAFF
V gene: TRBV9; CDR3 length: 15; clone size: .; D gene: .; J gene: TRBJ1-3; CDR3 DNA: TGTGCCAGCACCACAAGTGACAACCCTGGAAACACCATATATTTT; CDR3 protein: CASTTSDNPGNTIYF
V gene: TRBV6-5; CDR3 length: 12; clone size: once; D gene: .; J gene: TRBJ1-2; CDR3 DNA: TGTGCCAGCAGTTACAATCACTATGGCTACACCTTC; CDR3 protein: CASSYNHYGYTF
V gene: TRBV5-1; CDR3 length: 14; clone size: .; D gene: .; J gene: TRBJ2-3; CDR3 DNA: TGCGCCAGCAGCTGGGGGGCCAGTACAGATACGCAGTATTTT; CDR3 protein: CASSWGASTDTQYF
V gene: TRBV7-9; CDR3 length: 16; clone size: .; D gene: .; J gene: TRBJ2-1; CDR3 DNA: TGTGCCAGCAGCTTAGCGCTTGGGGAGTTAGTAAATGAGCAGTTCTTC; CDR3 protein: CASSLALGELVNEQFF
V gene: TRBV27; CDR3 length: 17; clone size: .; D gene: TRBD1; J gene: TRBJ2-7; CDR3 DNA: TGTGCCAGCAGTGCCTACGTACGGGACAGTAACTCCTACGAGCAGTACTTC; CDR3 protein: CASSAYVRDSNSYEQYF
V gene: TRBV6-5; CDR3 length: 15; clone size: .; D gene: .; J gene: TRBJ1-6; CDR3 DNA: TGTGCCAGCAACAAGGAGGGCTCCTATAATTCACCCCTCCACTTT; CDR3 protein: CASNKEGSYNSPLHF
V gene: TRBV2; CDR3 length: 11; clone size: .; D gene: .; J gene: TRBJ1-1; CDR3 DNA: TGTGCCAGCAGCAGGAACACTGAAGCTTTCTTT; CDR3 protein: CASSRNTEAFF
V gene: TRBV6-2/TRBV6-3; CDR3 length: 16; clone size: .; D gene: TRBD1; J gene: TRBJ2-1; CDR3 DNA: TGTGCCAGCAGCCCCAACCGGGACAGGGTGGGGAATGAGCAGTTCTTC; CDR3 protein: CASSPNRDRVGNEQFF
V gene: TRBV5-1; CDR3 length: 15; clone size: .; D gene: TRBD2; J gene: TRBJ2-1; CDR3 DNA: TGCGCCAGCAGCGAGGGACTAGCGGCCTACAATGAGCAGTTCTTC; CDR3 protein: CASSEGLAAYNEQFF
V gene: TRBV5-6; CDR3 length: 14; clone size: .; D gene: TRBD1; J gene: TRBJ2-7; CDR3 DNA: TGTGCCAGCACCACTCGGGACAGGGACAACGAGCAGTACTTC; CDR3 protein: CASTTRDRDNEQYF
V gene: TRBV27; CDR3 length: 14; clone size: .; D gene: TRBD1; J gene: TRBJ1-5; CDR3 DNA: TGTGCCAGCAGCTCCGGGACAGGGGACGCGCCCCAGCATTTT; CDR3 protein: CASSSGTGDAPQHF
V gene: TRBV6-1; CDR3 length: 12; clone size: .; D gene: .; J gene: TRBJ1-2; CDR3 DNA: TGTGCCAGCAGTGAATCTGGGATGAGCTACACCTTC; CDR3 protein: CASSESGMSYTF
V gene: TRBV5-1; CDR3 length: 14; clone size: .; D gene: .; J gene: TRBJ1-2; CDR3 DNA: TGCGCCAGCAGCTTGGCCGGGAGGGCCTATGGCTACACCTTC; CDR3 protein: CASSLAGRAYGYTF
V gene: TRBV7-9; CDR3 length: 14; clone size: .; D gene: .; J gene: TRBJ1-1; CDR3 DNA: TGTGCCAGCAGCTTGGGGGAGTCGGACACTGAAGCTTTCTTT; CDR3 protein: CASSLGESDTEAFF
V gene: TRBV6-5; CDR3 length: 15; clone size: .; D gene: .; J gene: TRBJ1-3; CDR3 DNA: TGTGCCAGCAGCTCGACAGCGTTTACTGGAAACACCATATATTTT; CDR3 protein: CASSSTAFTGNTIYF
V gene: TRBV6-5; CDR3 length: 10; clone size: once; D gene: .; J gene: TRBJ2-7; CDR3 DNA: TGTGCCAGCAGTAAGTACGAGCAGTACTTC; CDR3 protein: CASSKYEQYF
V gene: TRBV16; CDR3 length: 19; clone size: .; D gene: .; J gene: TRBJ2-3; CDR3 DNA: TGTGCCAGCAGCCAAATCCCCTATTTCCTGGAAACTAGCACAGATACGCAGTATTTT; CDR3 protein: CASSQIPYFLETSTDTQYF
V gene: TRBV29-1; CDR3 length: 14; clone size: .; D gene: TRBD2; J gene: TRBJ2-5; CDR3 DNA: TGCAGCGTTGACGGCGGGGGTCCTCAAGAGACCCAGTACTTC; CDR3 protein: CSVDGGGPQETQYF
V gene: TRBV6-5; CDR3 length: 13; clone size: .; D gene: TRBD1; J gene: TRBJ2-7; CDR3 DNA: TGTGCCAGCAGTTCCCCAGGGGGCTACGAGCAGTACTTC; CDR3 protein: CASSSPGGYEQYF
V gene: TRBV5-1; CDR3 length: 15; clone size: .; D gene: TRBD1; J gene: TRBJ1-4; CDR3 DNA: TGCGCCAGCAGCCGGACAGGGTTCGATAATGAAAAACTGTTTTTT; CDR3 protein: CASSRTGFDNEKLFF
V gene: TRBV5-1; CDR3 length: 14; clone size: .; D gene: .; J gene: TRBJ1-1; CDR3 DNA: TGCGCCAGCAGCTCGGGCACCCTGGGCACTGAAGCTTTCTTT; CDR3 protein: CASSSGTLGTEAFF
V gene: TRBV20-1; CDR3 length: 14; clone size: .; D gene: TRBD1; J gene: TRBJ1-1; CDR3 DNA: TGCAGTGCTACTGAACAGGGGGCGATAACTGAAGCTTTCTTT; CDR3 protein: CSATEQGAITEAFF
V gene: TRBV2; CDR3 length: 14; clone size: .; D gene: .; J gene: TRBJ1-3; CDR3 DNA: TGTGCCAGCAGTGGTGTTAGCTCTGGAAACACCATATATTTT; CDR3 protein: CASSGVSSGNTIYF
V gene: TRBV6-1; CDR3 length: 13; clone size: .; D gene: .; J gene: TRBJ1-3; CDR3 DNA: TGTGCCAGCAGTGAAGGGGTCTCTAGGGTTGTATATTTT; CDR3 protein: CASSEGVSRVVYF
V gene: TRBV27; CDR3 length: 15; clone size: .; D gene: .; J gene: TRBJ2-3; CDR3 DNA: TGTGCCAGCAGTTTAGGAGTTATAGGCACAGATACGCAGTATTTT; CDR3 protein: CASSLGVIGTDTQYF
V gene: TRBV2; CDR3 length: 12; clone size: .; D gene: TRBD2; J gene: TRBJ2-5; CDR3 DNA: TGTGCCAGCAGCACTAGCGGAGAGACCCAGTACTTC; CDR3 protein: CASSTSGETQYF
V gene: TRBV29-1; CDR3 length: 12; clone size: .; D gene: .; J gene: TRBJ2-1; CDR3 DNA: TGCAGCCTGATGGGCTCCTACAATGAGCAGTTCTTC; CDR3 protein: CSLMGSYNEQFF
V gene: TRBV5-1; CDR3 length: 13; clone size: .; D gene: .; J gene: TRBJ1-2; CDR3 DNA: TGCGCCAGCAGCTTGGGTACGGAATATGGCTACACCTTC; CDR3 protein: CASSLGTEYGYTF
V gene: TRBV4-1; CDR3 length: 14; clone size: .; D gene: .; J gene: TRBJ2-7; CDR3 DNA: TGCGCCAGCAGCCAATTATCGGTGTTCAGCGAGCAGTACTTC; CDR3 protein: CASSQLSVFSEQYF
V gene: TRBV2; CDR3 length: 15; clone size: .; D gene: TRBD1; J gene: TRBJ2-2; CDR3 DNA: TGTGCCAGCAGTGAATTGGGACAGGGGACCGGGGAGCTGTTTTTT; CDR3 protein: CASSELGQGTGELFF
V gene: TRBV12-5; CDR3 length: 12; clone size: few; D gene: .; J gene: TRBJ1-2; CDR3 DNA: TGTGCTACTTCCTGGGATTCCAACGGCTACACCTTC; CDR3 protein: CATSWDSNGYTF
V gene: TRBV13; CDR3 length: 12; clone size: .; D gene: .; J gene: TRBJ2-7; CDR3 DNA: TGTGCCAGCAGATATATCCTAGGCGAGCAGTACTTC; CDR3 protein: CASRYILGEQYF
V gene: TRBV5-4; CDR3 length: 14; clone size: .; D gene: .; J gene: TRBJ2-7; CDR3 DNA: TGTGCCAGCTCCGGGGGAGGTTCTACTTACGAGCAGTACTTC; CDR3 protein: CASSGGGSTYEQYF
V gene: TRBV7-3; CDR3 length: 14; clone size: .; D gene: .; J gene: TRBJ1-1; CDR3 DNA: TGTGCCAGCAGGTTACAGGGAGGGGCCACTGAAGCTTTCTTT; CDR3 protein: CASRLQGGATEAFF
V gene: TRBV12-3/TRBV12-4; CDR3 length: 13; clone size: .; D gene: .; J gene: TRBJ1-4; CDR3 DNA: TGTGCCAGCAGTCGGGGGGCGAGGGAAAAACTGTTTTTT; CDR3 protein: CASSRGAREKLFF
V gene: TRBV12-5; CDR3 length: 14; clone size: .; D gene: .; J gene: TRBJ2-5; CDR3 DNA: TGTGCTAGTCATGGGTGGCGGGGAGGAGAGACCCAGTACTTC; CDR3 protein: CASHGWRGGETQYF
V gene: TRBV19; CDR3 length: 15; clone size: .; D gene: .; J gene: TRBJ2-5; CDR3 DNA: TGTGCCAGTAGTGACAGGCGAGCGGGGTCGGAGACCCAGTACTTC; CDR3 protein: CASSDRRAGSETQYF
V gene: TRBV12-3/TRBV12-4; CDR3 length: 13; clone size: .; D gene: .; J gene: TRBJ1-2; CDR3 DNA: TGTGCCAGCAGTCCCCGGACAGTTGTAGGCTACACCTTC; CDR3 protein: CASSPRTVVGYTF
V gene: TRBV15; CDR3 length: 13; clone size: .; D gene: .; J gene: TRBJ2-7; CDR3 DNA: TGTGCCACCACCCAGGGACCCCAAGGCGAGCAGTACTTC; CDR3 protein: CATTQGPQGEQYF
V gene: TRBV9; CDR3 length: 14; clone size: .; D gene: .; J gene: TRBJ1-3; CDR3 DNA: TGTGCCAGCAGCGAGAAGAGCTCTGGAAACACCATATATTTT; CDR3 protein: CASSEKSSGNTIYF
V gene: TRBV6-1; CDR3 length: 14; clone size: .; D gene: TRBD1; J gene: TRBJ2-7; CDR3 DNA: TGTGCCAGCAGTGAGGACAGGGGGCGCGGCGAGCAGTACTTC; CDR3 protein: CASSEDRGRGEQYF
V gene: TRBV7-6; CDR3 length: 15; clone size: .; D gene: .; J gene: TRBJ1-6; CDR3 DNA: TGTGCCAGCAGCCCGAGGGATCCAGGGAATTCACCCCTCCACTTT; CDR3 protein: CASSPRDPGNSPLHF
V gene: TRBV6-5; CDR3 length: 13; clone size: .; D gene: .; J gene: TRBJ1-2; CDR3 DNA: TGTGCCAGCAGCCCAAGAACTAACTATGGCTACACCTTC; CDR3 protein: CASSPRTNYGYTF
V gene: TRBV12-3/TRBV12-4; CDR3 length: 12; clone size: .; D gene: .; J gene: TRBJ1-1; CDR3 DNA: TGTGCCAGCAGTTTAGATTACGGTGAAGCTTTCTTT; CDR3 protein: CASSLDYGEAFF